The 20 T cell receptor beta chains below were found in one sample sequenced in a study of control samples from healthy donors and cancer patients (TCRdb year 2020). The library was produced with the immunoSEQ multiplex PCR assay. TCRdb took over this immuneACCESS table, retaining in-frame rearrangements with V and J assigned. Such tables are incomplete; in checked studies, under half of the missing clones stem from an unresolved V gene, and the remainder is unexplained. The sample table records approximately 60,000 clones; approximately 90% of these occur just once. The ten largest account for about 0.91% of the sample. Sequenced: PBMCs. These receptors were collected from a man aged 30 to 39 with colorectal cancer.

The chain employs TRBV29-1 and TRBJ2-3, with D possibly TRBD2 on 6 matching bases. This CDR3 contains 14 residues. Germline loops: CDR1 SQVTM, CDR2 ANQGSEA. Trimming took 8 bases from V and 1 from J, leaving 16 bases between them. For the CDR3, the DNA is TGCAGCTCCGGCGGCGGGGTAGGCACAGATACGCAGTATTTT. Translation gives CSSGGGVGTDTQYF.

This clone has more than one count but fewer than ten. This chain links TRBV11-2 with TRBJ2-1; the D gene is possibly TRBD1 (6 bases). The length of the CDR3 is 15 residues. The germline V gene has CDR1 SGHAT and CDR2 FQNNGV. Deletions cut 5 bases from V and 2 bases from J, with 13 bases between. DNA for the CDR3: TGTGCCAGCAGCACTAGAAGGGGGACCTACAATGAGCAGTTCTTC. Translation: CASSTRRGTYNEQFF.

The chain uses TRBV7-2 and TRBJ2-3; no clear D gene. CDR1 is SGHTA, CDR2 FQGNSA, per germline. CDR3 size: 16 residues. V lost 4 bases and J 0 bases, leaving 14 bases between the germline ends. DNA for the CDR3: TGTGCCAGCAGCTCCCCTGGCAGATTAAGCACAGATACGCAGTATTTT. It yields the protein CASSSPGRLSTDTQYF.

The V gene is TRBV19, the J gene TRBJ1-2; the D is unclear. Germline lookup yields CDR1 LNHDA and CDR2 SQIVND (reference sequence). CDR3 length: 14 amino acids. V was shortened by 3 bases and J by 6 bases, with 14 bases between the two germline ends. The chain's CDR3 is CASSMALGLDGYTF. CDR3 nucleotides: TGTGCCAGTAGTATGGCTCTTGGCTTAGATGGCTACACCTTC.

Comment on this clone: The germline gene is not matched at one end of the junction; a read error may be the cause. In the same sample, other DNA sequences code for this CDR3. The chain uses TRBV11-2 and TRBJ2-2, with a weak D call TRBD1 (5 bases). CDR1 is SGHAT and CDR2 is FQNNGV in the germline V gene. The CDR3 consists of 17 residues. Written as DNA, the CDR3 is TGCGCCAGCAGCCCCCCTGGGGCGGTCGCGAACACCGGGGAGCTGTTTTTT. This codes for CASSPPGAVANTGELFF.

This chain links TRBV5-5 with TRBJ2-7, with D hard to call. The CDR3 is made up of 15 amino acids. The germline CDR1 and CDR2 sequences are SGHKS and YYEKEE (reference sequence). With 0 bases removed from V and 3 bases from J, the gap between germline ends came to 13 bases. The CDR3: CASSLGGSDYYEQYV. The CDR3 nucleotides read TGTGCCAGCAGCTTGGGAGGAAGTGATTACTACGAGCAGTACGTC.

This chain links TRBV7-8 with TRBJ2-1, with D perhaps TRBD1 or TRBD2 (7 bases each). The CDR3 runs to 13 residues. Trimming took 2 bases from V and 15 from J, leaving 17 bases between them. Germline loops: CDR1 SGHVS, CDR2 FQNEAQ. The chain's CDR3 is CASSLIQGGPLFF. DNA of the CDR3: TGTGCCAGCAGCTTAATTCAGGGGGGGCCCTTGTTCTTC.

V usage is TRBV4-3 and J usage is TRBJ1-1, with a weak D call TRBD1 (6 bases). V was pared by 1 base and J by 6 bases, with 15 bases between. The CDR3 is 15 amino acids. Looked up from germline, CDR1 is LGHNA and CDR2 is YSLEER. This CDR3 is CASSQGTGLWPEAFF. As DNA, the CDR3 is TGCGCCAGCAGCCAAGGTACAGGGCTTTGGCCTGAAGCTTTCTTT.

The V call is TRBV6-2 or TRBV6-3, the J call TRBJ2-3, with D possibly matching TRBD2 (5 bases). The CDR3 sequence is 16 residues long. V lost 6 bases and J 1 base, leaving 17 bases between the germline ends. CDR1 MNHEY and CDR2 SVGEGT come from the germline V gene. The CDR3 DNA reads TGTGCCAGCAGCCTCCCCGGTGTGCGGGGCACAGATACGCAGTATTTT. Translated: CASSLPGVRGTDTQYF.

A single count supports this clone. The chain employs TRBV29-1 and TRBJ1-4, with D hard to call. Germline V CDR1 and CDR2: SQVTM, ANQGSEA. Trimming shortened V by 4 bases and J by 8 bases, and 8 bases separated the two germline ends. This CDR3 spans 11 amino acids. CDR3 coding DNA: TGCAGCGTTGGGACGAGCGAAAAACTGTTTTTT. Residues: CSVGTSEKLFF.

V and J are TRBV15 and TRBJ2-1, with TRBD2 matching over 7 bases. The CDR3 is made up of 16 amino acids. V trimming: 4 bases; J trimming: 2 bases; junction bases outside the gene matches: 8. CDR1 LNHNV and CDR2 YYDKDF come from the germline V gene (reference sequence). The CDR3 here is CATSMGGGAAYNEQFF. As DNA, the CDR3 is TGTGCCACCAGCATGGGGGGAGGGGCGGCCTACAATGAGCAGTTCTTC.

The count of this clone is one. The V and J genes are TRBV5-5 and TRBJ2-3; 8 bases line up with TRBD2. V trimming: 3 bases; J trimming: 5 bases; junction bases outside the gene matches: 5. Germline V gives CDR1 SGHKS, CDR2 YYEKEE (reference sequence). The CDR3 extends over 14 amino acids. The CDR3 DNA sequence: TGTGCCAGCAGCTGGGGACTAGAAGGAGATACGCAGTATTTT. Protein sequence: CASSWGLEGDTQYF.

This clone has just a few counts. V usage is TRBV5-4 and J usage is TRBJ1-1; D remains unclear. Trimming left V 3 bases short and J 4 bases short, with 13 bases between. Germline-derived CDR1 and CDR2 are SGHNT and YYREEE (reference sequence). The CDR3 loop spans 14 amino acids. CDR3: CASSSSLPTTEAFF. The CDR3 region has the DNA TGTGCCAGCAGCTCCAGTCTTCCTACCACTGAAGCTTTCTTT. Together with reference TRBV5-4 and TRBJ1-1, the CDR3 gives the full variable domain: ETGVTQSPTHLIKTRGQQVTLRCSSQSGHNTVSWYQQALGQGPQFIFQYYREEENGRGNFPPRFSGLQFPNYSSELNVNALELDDSALYLCASSSSLPTTEAFFGQGTRLTVV.

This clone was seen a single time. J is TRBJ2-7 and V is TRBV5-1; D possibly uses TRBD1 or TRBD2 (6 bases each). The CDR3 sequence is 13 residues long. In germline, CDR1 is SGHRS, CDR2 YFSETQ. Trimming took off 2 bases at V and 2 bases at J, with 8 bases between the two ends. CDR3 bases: TGCGCCAGCAGCTTAGGGGGGACCTACGAGCAGTACGTC. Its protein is CASSLGGTYEQYV.

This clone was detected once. The CDR3 reads CASSIDWAVAQQFF. The CDR3 nucleotides read TGTGCCAGTAGTATAGATTGGGCGGTGGCCCAGCAGTTCTTC. This chain links TRBV19 with TRBJ2-1; D remains unclear. Germline CDR1 is LNHDA and CDR2 is SQIVND (reference sequence). The CDR3 loop spans 14 amino acids. The V end lost 0 bases, the J end lost 11 bases, and 14 bases lay between the germline ends.

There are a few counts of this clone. CDR3 coding DNA: TGTGCCAGTAGTAGCCGGGACAGAATACATGGCTACACCTTC. Protein sequence: CASSSRDRIHGYTF. This chain uses TRBV19 with TRBJ1-2; TRBD1 matches at 7 bases. Germline V gene data show CDR1 as LNHDA and CDR2 as SQIVND (reference sequence). The V gene end was trimmed by 4 bases and the J gene end by 6 bases; junction bases not matched to a gene: 8. The CDR3 is made up of 14 amino acids.

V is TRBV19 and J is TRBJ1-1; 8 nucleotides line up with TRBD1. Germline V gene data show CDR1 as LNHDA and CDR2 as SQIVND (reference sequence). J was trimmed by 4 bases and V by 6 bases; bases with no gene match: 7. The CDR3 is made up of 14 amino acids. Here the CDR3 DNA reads TGTGCCAGTAGCCCCCGACAGGGGATCACTGAAGCTTTCTTT. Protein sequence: CASSPRQGITEAFF.

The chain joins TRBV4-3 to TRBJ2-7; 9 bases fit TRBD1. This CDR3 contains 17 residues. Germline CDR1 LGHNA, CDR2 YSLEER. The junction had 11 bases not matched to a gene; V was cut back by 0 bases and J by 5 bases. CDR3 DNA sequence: TGCGCCAGCAGCCAAGAATGGACAGGGGTAGGAGTCGACGAGCAGTACTTC. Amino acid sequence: CASSQEWTGVGVDEQYF.

The CDR3 sequence is CATSEGRYQETQYF. CDR3 coding DNA: TGTGCCACCAGTGAGGGACGGTACCAAGAGACCCAGTACTTC. The chain recombines TRBV24-1 with TRBJ2-5; D possibly uses TRBD1 or TRBD2 (5 bases each). The CDR3 consists of 14 residues. Between the trimmed V and J ends, which lost 4 bases and 0 bases, there was a span of 8 bases. Germline V gives CDR1 KGHDR, CDR2 SFDVKD.

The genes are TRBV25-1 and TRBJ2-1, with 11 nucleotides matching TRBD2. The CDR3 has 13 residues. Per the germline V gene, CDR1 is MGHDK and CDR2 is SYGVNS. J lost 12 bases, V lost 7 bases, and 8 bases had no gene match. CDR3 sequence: CASTSGGSRVQFF. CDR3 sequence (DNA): TGTGCCAGCACTAGCGGGGGGAGTAGGGTGCAGTTCTTC.